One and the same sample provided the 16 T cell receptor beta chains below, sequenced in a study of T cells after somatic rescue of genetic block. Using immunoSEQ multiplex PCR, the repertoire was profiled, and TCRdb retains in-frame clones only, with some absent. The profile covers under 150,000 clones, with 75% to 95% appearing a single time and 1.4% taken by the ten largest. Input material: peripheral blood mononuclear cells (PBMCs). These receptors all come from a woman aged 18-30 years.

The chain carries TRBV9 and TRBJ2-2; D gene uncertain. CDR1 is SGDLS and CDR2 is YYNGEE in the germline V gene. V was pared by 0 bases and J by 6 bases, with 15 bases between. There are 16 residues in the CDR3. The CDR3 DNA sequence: TGTGCCAGCAGCGTAGATCGAGATCAGAGAGCCGGGGAGCTGTTTTTT. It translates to CASSVDRDQRAGELFF.

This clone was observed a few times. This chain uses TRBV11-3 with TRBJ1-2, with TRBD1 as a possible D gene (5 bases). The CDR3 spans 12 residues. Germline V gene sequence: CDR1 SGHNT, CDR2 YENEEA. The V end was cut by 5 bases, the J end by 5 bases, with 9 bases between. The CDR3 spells CASSPGGYGYTF. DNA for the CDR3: TGTGCCAGCAGCCCCGGGGGGTATGGCTACACCTTC.

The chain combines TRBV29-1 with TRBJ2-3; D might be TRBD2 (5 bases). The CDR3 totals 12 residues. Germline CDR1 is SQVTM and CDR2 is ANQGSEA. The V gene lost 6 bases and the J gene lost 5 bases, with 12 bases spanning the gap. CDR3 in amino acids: CSVKGSVDTQYF. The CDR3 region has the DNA TGCAGCGTGAAAGGGAGCGTAGATACGCAGTATTTT.

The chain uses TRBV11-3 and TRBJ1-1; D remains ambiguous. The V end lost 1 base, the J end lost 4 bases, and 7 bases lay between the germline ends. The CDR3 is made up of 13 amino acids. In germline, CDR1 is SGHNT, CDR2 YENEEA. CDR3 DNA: TGTGCCAGCAGCTTAGGCCGGCGCACTGAAGCTTTCTTT. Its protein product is CASSLGRRTEAFF.

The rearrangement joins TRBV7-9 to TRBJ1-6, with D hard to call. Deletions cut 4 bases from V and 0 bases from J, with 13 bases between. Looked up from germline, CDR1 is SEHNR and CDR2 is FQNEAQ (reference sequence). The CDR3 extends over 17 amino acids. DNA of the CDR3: TGTGCCAGCAGCTCAGGCTTGGGAAGCTCCTATAATTCACCCCTCCACTTT. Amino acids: CASSSGLGSSYNSPLHF.

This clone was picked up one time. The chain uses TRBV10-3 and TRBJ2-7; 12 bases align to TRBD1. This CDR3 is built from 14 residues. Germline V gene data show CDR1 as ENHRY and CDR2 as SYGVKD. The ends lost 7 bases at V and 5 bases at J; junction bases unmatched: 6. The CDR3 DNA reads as TGTGCCATCACCCGGGACAGGGGGCAACACGAGCAGTACTTC. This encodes CAITRDRGQHEQYF.

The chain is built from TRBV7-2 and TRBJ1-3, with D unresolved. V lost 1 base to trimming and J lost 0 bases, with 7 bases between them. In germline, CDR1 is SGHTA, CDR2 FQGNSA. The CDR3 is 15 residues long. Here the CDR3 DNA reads TGTGCCAGCAGCTTAGGGCGGTCCTCTGGAAACACCATATATTTT. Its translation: CASSLGRSSGNTIYF.

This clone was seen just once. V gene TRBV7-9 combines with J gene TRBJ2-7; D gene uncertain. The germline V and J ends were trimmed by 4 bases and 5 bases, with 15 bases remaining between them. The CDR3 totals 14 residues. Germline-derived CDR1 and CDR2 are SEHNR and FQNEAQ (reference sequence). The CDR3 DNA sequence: TGTGCCAGCAGCTCGCCCGGAAAAGGCGACGAGCAGTACTTC. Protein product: CASSSPGKGDEQYF. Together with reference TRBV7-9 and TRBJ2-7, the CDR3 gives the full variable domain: DTGVSQNPRHKITKRGQNVTFRCDPISEHNRLYWYRQTLGQGPEFLTYFQNEAQLEKSRLLSDRFSAERPKGSFSTLEIQRTEQGDSAMYLCASSSPGKGDEQYFGPGTRLTVT.

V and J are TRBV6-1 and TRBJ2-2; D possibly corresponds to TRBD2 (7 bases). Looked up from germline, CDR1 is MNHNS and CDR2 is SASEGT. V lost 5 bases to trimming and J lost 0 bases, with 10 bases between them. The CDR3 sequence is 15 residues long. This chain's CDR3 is CASSWRGPNTGELFF. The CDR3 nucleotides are TGTGCCAGCAGTTGGCGGGGGCCGAACACCGGGGAGCTGTTTTTT.

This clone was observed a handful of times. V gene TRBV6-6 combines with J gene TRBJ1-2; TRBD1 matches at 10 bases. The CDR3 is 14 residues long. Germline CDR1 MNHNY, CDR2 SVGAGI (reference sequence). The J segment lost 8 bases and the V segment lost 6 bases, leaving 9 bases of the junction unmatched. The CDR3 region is CASSDQGQGYGYTF. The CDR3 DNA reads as TGTGCCAGCAGCGACCAGGGACAGGGGTACGGCTACACCTTC.

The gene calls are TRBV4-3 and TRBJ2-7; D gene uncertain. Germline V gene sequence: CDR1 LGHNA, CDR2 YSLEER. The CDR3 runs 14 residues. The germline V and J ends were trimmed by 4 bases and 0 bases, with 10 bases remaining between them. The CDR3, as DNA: TGCGCCAGCAGCCCCGCAGAGAGCTCCTACGAGCAGTACTTC. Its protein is CASSPAESSYEQYF.

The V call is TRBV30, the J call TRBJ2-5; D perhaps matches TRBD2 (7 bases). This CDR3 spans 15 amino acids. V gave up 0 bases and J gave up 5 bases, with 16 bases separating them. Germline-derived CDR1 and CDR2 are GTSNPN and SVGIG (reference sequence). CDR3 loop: CAWSVQGRGGETQYF. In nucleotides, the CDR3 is TGTGCCTGGAGTGTTCAGGGGCGGGGAGGGGAGACCCAGTACTTC.

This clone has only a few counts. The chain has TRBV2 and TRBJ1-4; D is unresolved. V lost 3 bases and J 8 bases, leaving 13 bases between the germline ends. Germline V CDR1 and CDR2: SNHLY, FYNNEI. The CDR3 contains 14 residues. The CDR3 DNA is TGTGCCAGCAGTGACCGGGGAGGAAGCGAAAAACTGTTTTTT. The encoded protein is CASSDRGGSEKLFF.

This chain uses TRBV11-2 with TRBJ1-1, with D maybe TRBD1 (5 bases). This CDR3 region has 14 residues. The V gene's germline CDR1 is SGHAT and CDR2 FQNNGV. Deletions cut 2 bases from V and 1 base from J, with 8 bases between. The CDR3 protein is CASSLLGQNTEAFF. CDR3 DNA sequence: TGTGCCAGCAGCTTACTCGGACAGAACACTGAAGCTTTCTTT. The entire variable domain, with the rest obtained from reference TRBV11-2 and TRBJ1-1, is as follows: EAGVAQSPRYKIIEKRQSVAFWCNPISGHATLYWYQQILGQGPKLLIQFQNNGVVDDSQLPKDRFSAERLKGVDSTLKIQPAKLEDSAVYLCASSLLGQNTEAFFGQGTRLTVV.

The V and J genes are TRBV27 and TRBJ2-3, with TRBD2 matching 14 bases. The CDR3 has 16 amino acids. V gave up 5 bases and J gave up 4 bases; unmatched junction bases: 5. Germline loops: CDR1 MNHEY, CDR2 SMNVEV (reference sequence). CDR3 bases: TGTGCCAGCAGTGAGACTAGCGGGGGGGTCCCAGATACGCAGTATTTT. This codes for CASSETSGGVPDTQYF.

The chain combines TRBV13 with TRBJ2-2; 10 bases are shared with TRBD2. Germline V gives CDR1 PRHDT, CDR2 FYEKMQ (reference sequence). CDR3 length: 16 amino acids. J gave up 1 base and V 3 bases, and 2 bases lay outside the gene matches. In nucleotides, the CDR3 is TGTGCCAGCAGCTTGCCTAGCGGGGGGAACACCGGGGAGCTGTTTTTT. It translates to CASSLPSGGNTGELFF.